This TCR beta chain was recorded in a study of patients and donors after allogeneic stem cell transplantation. MiXCR, run by TCRdb on the RT-PCR reads, gives a single entry per CDR3 protein. The sample yields some 90,000 distinct CDR3 sequences, around 48% seen once. V gave up 6 bases and J gave up 2 bases, with 4 bases separating them. The CDR3 covers 11 residues. The source material was blood, either unsorted or a sorted T cell fraction (not recorded which). The V gene is TRBV12-3 or TRBV12-4, the J gene TRBJ2-5; no definite D call. The origin of this receptor is a human donor who was either an allogeneic HSCT recipient or a stem cell or donor lymphocyte infusion donor (not recorded which). It is not recorded whose cells these are; they may come from a transplant donor. CDR3 nucleotide sequence: TGTGCCAGCAGACAACAAGAGACCCAGTACTTC. Translation: CASRQQETQYF.